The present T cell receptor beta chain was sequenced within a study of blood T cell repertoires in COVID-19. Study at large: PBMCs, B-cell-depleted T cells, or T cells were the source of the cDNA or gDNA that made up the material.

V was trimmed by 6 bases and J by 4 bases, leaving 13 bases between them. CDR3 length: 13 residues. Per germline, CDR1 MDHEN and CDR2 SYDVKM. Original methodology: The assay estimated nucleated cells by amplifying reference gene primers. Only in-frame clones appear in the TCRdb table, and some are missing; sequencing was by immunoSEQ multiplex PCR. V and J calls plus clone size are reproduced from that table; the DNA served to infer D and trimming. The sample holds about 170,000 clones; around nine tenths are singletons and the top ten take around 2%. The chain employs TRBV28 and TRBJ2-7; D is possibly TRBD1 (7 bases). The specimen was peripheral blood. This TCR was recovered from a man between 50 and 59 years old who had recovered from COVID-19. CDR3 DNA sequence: TGTGCCAGCAGACCGACAGGGAGGTACGAGCAGTACTTC. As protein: CASRPTGRYEQYF.